This TCR beta chain derives from a study of CD8 T cells in ankylosing spondylitis. Findings and limits, study-wide: A TCR beta motif of several highly homologous variants seemed to mark ankylosing spondylitis blood. Clones linked to disease, bearing a CD8+ phenotype, were relatively rare in peripheral blood. Reactive arthritis synovial fluid and blood previously showed some of these motif variants.

The TCR beta libraries were generated through quantitative 5'-RACE incorporating molecular barcodes. In TCRdb, the 5' RACE reads were re-called with MiXCR into one record per CDR3 protein. The table includes roughly 440,000 distinct CDR3 sequences, about 15% detected once. This clonotype was seen many times. What it binds is unknown. V was clipped by 4 bases and J by 3 bases; unmatched bases: 5. Germline lookup yields CDR1 LGHDT and CDR2 YNNKEL (reference sequence). The CDR3 length is 16 residues. The sequencing sample was made of blood, either unsorted or a sorted T cell fraction (not recorded which). The receptor was isolated from a male donor with ankylosing spondylitis. V gene TRBV3-1 combines with J gene TRBJ2-1; 11 positions agree with TRBD2. The DNA of the CDR3 is TGTGCCAGCAGCCCTCTTACTAGCGGGGGCTACAATGAGCAGTTCTTC. Amino acids: CASSPLTSGGYNEQFF.